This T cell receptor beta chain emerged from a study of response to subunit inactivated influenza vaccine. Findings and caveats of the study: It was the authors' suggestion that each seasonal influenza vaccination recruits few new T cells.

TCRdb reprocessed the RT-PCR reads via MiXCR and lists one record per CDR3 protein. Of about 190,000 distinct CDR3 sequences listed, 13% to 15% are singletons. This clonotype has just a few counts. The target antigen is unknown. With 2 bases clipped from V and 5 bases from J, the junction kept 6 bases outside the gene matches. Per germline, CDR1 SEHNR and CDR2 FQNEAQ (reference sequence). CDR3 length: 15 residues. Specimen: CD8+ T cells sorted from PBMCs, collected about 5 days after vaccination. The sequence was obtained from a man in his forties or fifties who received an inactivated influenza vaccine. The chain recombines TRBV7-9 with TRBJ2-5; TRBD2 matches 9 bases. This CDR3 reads CASSLWREGPETQYF. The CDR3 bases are TGTGCCAGCAGCTTATGGCGGGAGGGCCCCGAGACCCAGTACTTC.